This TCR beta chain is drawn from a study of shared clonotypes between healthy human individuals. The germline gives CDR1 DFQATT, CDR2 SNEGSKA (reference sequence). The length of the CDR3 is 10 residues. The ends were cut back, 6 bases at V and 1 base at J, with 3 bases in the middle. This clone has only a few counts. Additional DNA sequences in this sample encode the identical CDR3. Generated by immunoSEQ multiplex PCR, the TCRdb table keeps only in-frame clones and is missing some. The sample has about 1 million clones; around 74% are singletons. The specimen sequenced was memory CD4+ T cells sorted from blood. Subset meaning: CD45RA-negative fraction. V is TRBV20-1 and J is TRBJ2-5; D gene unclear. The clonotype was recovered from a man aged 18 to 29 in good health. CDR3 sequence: CSATQETQYF. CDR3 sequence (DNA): TGCAGTGCCACCCAAGAGACCCAGTACTTC.